This TCR beta chain was found in a study of vaccination effects on CD4 cells after COVID-19. Findings of the study overall: Clones that were induced by infection or by vaccine showed marked contraction late after vaccination. Of the vaccine-induced clones from healthy vaccinees, merely 1 of 255 recognized common cold coronaviruses as well.

A roughly ten-day culture period preceded the isolation of CD4+ T cells. The CDR3 has 18 residues. Per the germline V gene, CDR1 is SEHNR and CDR2 is FQNEAQ (reference sequence). V lost 2 bases to trimming and J lost 7 bases; unmatched junction nucleotides: 15. For this clone: Its cognate antigen is unknown.

The data were produced by immunoSEQ multiplex PCR, yet TCRdb's version contains in-frame clones alone and is incomplete. The table has more than 50,000 clones, 65% to 80% seen once. This clonotype was obtained from a human donor who received a COVID-19 vaccine. This chain uses TRBV7-9 with TRBJ1-4; 8 bases map to TRBD1. Sample: CD4+ T cells from PBMCs cultured without peptide, taken before COVID-19 vaccination. The CDR3: CASSLRSGYRGSGEKLFF. The CDR3 coding sequence is TGTGCCAGCAGCTTACGTTCGGGCTACAGGGGGTCGGGTGAAAAACTGTTTTTT.